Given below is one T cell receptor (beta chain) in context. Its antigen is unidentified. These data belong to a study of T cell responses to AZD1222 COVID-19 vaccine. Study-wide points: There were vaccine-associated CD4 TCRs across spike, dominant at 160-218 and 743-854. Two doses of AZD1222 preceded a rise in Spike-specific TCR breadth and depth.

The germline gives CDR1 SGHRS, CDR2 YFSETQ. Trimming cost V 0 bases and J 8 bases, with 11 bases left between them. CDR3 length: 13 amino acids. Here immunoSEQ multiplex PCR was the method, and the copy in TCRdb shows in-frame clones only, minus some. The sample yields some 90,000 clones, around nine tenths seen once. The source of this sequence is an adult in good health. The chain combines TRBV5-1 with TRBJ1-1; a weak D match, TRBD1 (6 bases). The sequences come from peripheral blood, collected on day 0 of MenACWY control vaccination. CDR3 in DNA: TGCGCCAGCAGCTTGGAGTCCGGACAGGAAGCTTTCTTT. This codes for CASSLESGQEAFF.